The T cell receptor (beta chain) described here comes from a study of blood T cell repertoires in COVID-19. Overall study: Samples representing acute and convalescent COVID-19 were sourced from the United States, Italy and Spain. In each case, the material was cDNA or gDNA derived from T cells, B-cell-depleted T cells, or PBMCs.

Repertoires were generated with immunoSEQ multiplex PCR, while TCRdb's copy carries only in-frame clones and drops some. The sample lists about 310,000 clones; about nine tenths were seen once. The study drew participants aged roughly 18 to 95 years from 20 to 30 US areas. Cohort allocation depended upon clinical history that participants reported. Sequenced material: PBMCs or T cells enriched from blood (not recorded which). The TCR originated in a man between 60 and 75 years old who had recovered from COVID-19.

The CDR3 DNA sequence: TGTGCCAGCAGCTTAGCGATTTTGAGATACGAGCAGTACTTC. Translating it yields CASSLAILRYEQYF. The gene calls are TRBV7-2 and TRBJ2-7; the D is unclear. The length of the CDR3 is 14 residues. Germline loops: CDR1 SGHTA, CDR2 FQGNSA. Trimming cost V 0 bases and J 4 bases, with 10 bases left between them.